These 21 T cell receptor beta chains share one sample of origin, sequenced in a study of T cell repertoires in cytomegalovirus infection. TCRdb processed the reads anew with MiXCR; each CDR3 protein has one entry. The sample holds hundreds of thousands of distinct CDR3 sequences, 20% to 30% seen once. Sequencing input: CD8+ T cells from PBMCs. The receptors derive from a human donor in good health (CMV status not recorded). Some clones in this sample may be carry-over from other donors' samples.

In its sample, this clonotype was seen a few times. This chain connects TRBV7-9 to TRBJ1-1; TRBD1 might be the D (5 bases). Looked up from germline, CDR1 is SEHNR and CDR2 is FQNEAQ (reference sequence). Trimming left V 8 bases short and J 6 bases short, with 16 bases between. The CDR3 loop spans 13 amino acids. The CDR3 DNA follows: TGTGCCAGCTTACACAAGTGGGACTCTGAAGCTTTCTTT. Amino acids: CASLHKWDSEAFF.

This clonotype was seen repeatedly, ten times or more. The V gene is TRBV27, the J gene TRBJ1-5; 9 positions match TRBD1. The CDR3 totals 15 residues. Per germline, CDR1 MNHEY and CDR2 SMNVEV (reference sequence). Trimming took 8 bases from V and 0 from J; bases not matched to a gene: 5. For the CDR3, the DNA is TGTGCCAGCGGGACAGGGCTATATAGCAATCAGCCCCAGCATTTT. Amino acids: CASGTGLYSNQPQHF.

This clonotype was observed a handful of times. The chain combines TRBV20-1 with TRBJ2-1, with D tentatively TRBD2 (5 bases). V was clipped by 0 bases and J by 8 bases, with 23 bases between them. CDR3 size: 17 residues. CDR1 is DFQATT and CDR2 is SNEGSKA in the germline V gene (reference sequence). In nucleotides, the CDR3 is TGCAGTGCTAGAGAGGCGCCGGGAACCACCTTATTTTATGAGCAGTTCTTC. Its protein is CSAREAPGTTLFYEQFF.

With regard to this clonotype: A read error may produce the germline difference seen at one junction end. The chain recombines TRBV4-3 with TRBJ1-1; D is unclear. Germline CDR1 LGHNA, CDR2 YSLEER. The CDR3 spans 14 residues. CDR3 amino acids: CASGQVRVNTEAFF. Written as DNA, the CDR3 is TGCGCCAGCGGCCAAGTCCGAGTGAACACTGAAGCTTTCTTT.

This clonotype was counted ten times or more. The genes are TRBV7-6 and TRBJ1-2, with a possible D match to TRBD1 (6 bases). Germline lookup yields CDR1 SGHVS and CDR2 FNYEAQ. The CDR3 runs 18 residues. Trimming shortened V by 5 bases and J by 4 bases, and 26 bases separated the two germline ends. Here the CDR3 reads CASSPDSTVGMGSYGYTF. For the CDR3, the DNA is TGTGCCAGCAGCCCGGACAGTACAGTAGGGATGGGCTCCTATGGCTACACCTTC.

The V call is TRBV6-5, the J call TRBJ2-5; 7 bases line up with TRBD1. The trim removed 5 bases at V and 3 bases at J, leaving 3 bases unmatched. Germline V gives CDR1 MNHEY, CDR2 SVGAGI. The length of the CDR3 is 13 residues. The CDR3 DNA is TGTGCCAGCAGTGAGGGGGCCGAAGAGACCCAGTACTTC. Translating it yields CASSEGAEETQYF.

This clonotype was observed a few times. The rearrangement uses TRBV19 and TRBJ1-2; D may be TRBD1 (6 bases). Trimming took off 8 bases at V and 4 bases at J, with 23 bases between the two ends. The length of the CDR3 is 16 residues. Germline V gene lookup returns CDR1 LNHDA and CDR2 SQIVND (reference sequence). The CDR3 DNA reads TGTGCCAGTCTAGTTACCGGGACAACCAACCCCTATGGCTACACCTTC. Its translation: CASLVTGTTNPYGYTF.

This clonotype was seen repeatedly, ten times or more. CDR3 coding DNA: TGTGCCAGCAGTCCCACCCGAGGACGGAATGAAAAACTGTTTTTT. Translated, it gives CASSPTRGRNEKLFF. The J gene is TRBJ1-4, the V gene TRBV12-3 or TRBV12-4; D is ambiguous. The CDR3 runs to 15 residues. The V gene lost 5 bases and the J gene lost 5 bases, with 15 bases spanning the gap.

In its sample, this clonotype was seen a few times. The chain uses TRBV20-1 and TRBJ1-3; the D is unclear. Germline CDR1 and CDR2: DFQATT and SNEGSKA (reference sequence). The CDR3 covers 13 residues. The chain's CDR3 is CSGKRFSGNTIYF. The CDR3 DNA sequence: TGCAGCGGAAAGAGGTTCTCTGGAAACACCATATATTTT.

This clonotype was seen repeatedly, ten times or more. The rearrangement links TRBV12-3 or TRBV12-4 to TRBJ1-2; D unresolved. The CDR3 length is 17 residues. V gave up 7 bases and J gave up 0 bases, with 21 bases separating them. The CDR3 nucleotides are TGTGCCAGCAACCCCGAGGGTGCACAACCTTCTAACTATGGCTACACCTTC. It yields the protein CASNPEGAQPSNYGYTF.

V usage is TRBV5-6 and J usage is TRBJ2-1; 11 positions match TRBD2. The germline CDR1 and CDR2 sequences are SGHDT and YYEEEE. This CDR3 spans 16 amino acids. V dropped 2 bases and J dropped 6; count of bases not matched to a gene: 7. CDR3 residues: CASSFLFSGGGNEQFF. CDR3 in DNA: TGTGCCAGCAGCTTTTTGTTTAGCGGGGGGGGCAATGAGCAGTTCTTC.

J is TRBJ2-7 and V is TRBV2; the D gene could be TRBD1 or TRBD2 (6 bases each). Per the germline V gene, CDR1 is SNHLY and CDR2 is FYNNEI. The V and J ends lost 7 bases and 6 bases respectively, with 13 bases between them. The CDR3 runs to 12 residues. The CDR3 loop reads CASTKGGSEQYF. DNA for the CDR3: TGTGCCAGCACTAAGGGGGGTAGCGAGCAGTACTTC.

This clonotype has more than one count but fewer than ten. The chain carries TRBV5-1 and TRBJ1-2, with 8 bases lining up with TRBD1. V lost 4 bases, J lost 6 bases, and 8 bases stayed unmatched. Germline V gene data show CDR1 as SGHRS and CDR2 as YFSETQ. This CDR3 has 14 amino acids. CDR3 sequence (DNA): TGCGCCAGCAGCGGAGGACAGGGAGAAGATGGCTACACCTTC. Amino acids: CASSGGQGEDGYTF.

This clonotype was picked up a small number of times. This chain joins TRBV7-9 and TRBJ1-1; D is possibly TRBD1 (6 bases). CDR1 is SEHNR and CDR2 is FQNEAQ in the germline V gene (reference sequence). V was pared by 1 base and J by 1 base, with 13 bases between. The CDR3 runs to 16 residues. CDR3 nucleotides: TGTGCCAGCAGCTTAGACCAGACAGGAGCGAACACTGAAGCTTTCTTT. Its translation: CASSLDQTGANTEAFF.

This chain links TRBV7-9 with TRBJ2-3; 7 bases map to TRBD1. Germline V gene sequence: CDR1 SEHNR, CDR2 FQNEAQ (reference sequence). Trimming removed 5 bases from V and 4 bases from J; junction bases left unmatched: 12. The CDR3 consists of 16 residues. As DNA, the CDR3 is TGTGCCAGCAGCCCCAGCTGGGACAGCAACGCAGATACGCAGTATTTT. Translation: CASSPSWDSNADTQYF.

V and J are TRBV28 and TRBJ2-7; unclear D gene. V dropped 4 bases and J dropped 3 bases, with 10 bases sitting between them. Germline V CDR1 and CDR2: MDHEN, SYDVKM. The CDR3 has 13 amino acids. The CDR3 coding sequence is TGTGCCAGCAGTTCCACCAGAGTCTACGAGCAGTACGTC. This encodes CASSSTRVYEQYV.

The gene calls are TRBV15 and TRBJ2-5; perhaps TRBD1 as D (6 bases). V gave up 1 base and J gave up 4 bases, with 10 bases separating them. Looked up from germline, CDR1 is LNHNV and CDR2 is YYDKDF (reference sequence). The CDR3 has 14 residues. The CDR3 coding sequence is TGTGCCACCAGCAGAGTGGGGGCCGGAGAGACCCAGTACTTC. Residues: CATSRVGAGETQYF.

This clonotype was seen only a few times. This chain uses TRBV6-2 or TRBV6-3 with TRBJ2-7, with D tentatively TRBD1 (6 bases). CDR3 length: 14 amino acids. Trimming pared 6 bases from V and 7 bases from J, leaving 19 bases between. Looked up from germline, CDR1 is MNHEY and CDR2 is SVGEGT. The CDR3 DNA is TGTGCCAGCAGCCCCACCAGGGGATCGAGAGAGCAGTACGTC. Amino acids: CASSPTRGSREQYV.

This rearrangement joins TRBV7-9 to TRBJ2-1; D call uncertain. Trimming pared 4 bases from V and 6 bases from J, leaving 19 bases between. In germline, CDR1 is SEHNR, CDR2 FQNEAQ (reference sequence). CDR3 length equals 16 residues. CDR3 sequence reads: CASSSSRPELGNEQFF. CDR3 DNA sequence: TGTGCCAGCAGCTCTAGTCGTCCTGAGCTGGGCAATGAGCAGTTCTTC.

Worth noting for this clonotype: A much bigger clone sits one base away, suggesting this may be a read error. The CDR3 reads CASSPGKSQYF. CDR3 sequence (DNA): TGTGCCAGCAGCCCCGGGAAGTCCCAGTACTTC. The rearrangement joins TRBV7-8 to TRBJ2-5; D might be TRBD2 (5 bases). The CDR3 has 11 amino acids. V lost 5 bases to trimming and J lost 9 bases, with 10 bases between them. Germline CDR1 and CDR2: SGHVS and FQNEAQ.

This rearrangement joins TRBV2 to TRBJ2-2, with 9 nucleotides matching TRBD1. The CDR3 is 14 residues long. The ends lost 10 bases at V and 4 bases at J; junction bases unmatched: 7. Germline-derived CDR1 and CDR2 are SNHLY and FYNNEI. CDR3 in DNA: TGTGCCACCGCGACGGGACAGGGCACCGGGGAGCTGTTTTTT. This translates into CATATGQGTGELFF.